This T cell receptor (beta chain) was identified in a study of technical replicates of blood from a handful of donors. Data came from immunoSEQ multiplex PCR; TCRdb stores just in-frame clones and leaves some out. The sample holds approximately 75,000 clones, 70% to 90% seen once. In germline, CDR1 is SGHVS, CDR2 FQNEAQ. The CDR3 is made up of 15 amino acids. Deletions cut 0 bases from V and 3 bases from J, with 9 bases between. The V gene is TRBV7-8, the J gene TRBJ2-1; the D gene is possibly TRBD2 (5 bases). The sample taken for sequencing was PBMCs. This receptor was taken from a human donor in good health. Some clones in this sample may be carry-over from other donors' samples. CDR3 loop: CASSLASAIYNEQFF. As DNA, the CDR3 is TGTGCCAGCAGCTTAGCTAGCGCCATCTACAATGAGCAGTTCTTC.